Shown below are 30 T cell receptor beta chains from a single sample sequenced in a study of blood T cell repertoires in COVID-19. Only in-frame clones appear in the TCRdb table, and some are missing; sequencing was by immunoSEQ multiplex PCR. This sample has approximately 200,000 clones, with about 84% found just once. Sequencing was done on a sample of peripheral blood. The origin of the receptors is a woman in her 30s with acute or convalescent COVID-19.

This clone was seen only once. J is TRBJ2-7 and V is TRBV30, with D tentatively TRBD1 (6 bases). The CDR3 is 13 residues long. Per germline, CDR1 GTSNPN and CDR2 SVGIG (reference sequence). Trimming stripped 2 bases from V and 3 bases from J, with 11 bases between. Here the CDR3 DNA reads TGTGCCTGGAGTCTAGGGGGTTACTACGAGCAGTACTTC. Translated, it gives CAWSLGGYYEQYF.

V gene TRBV7-2 combines with J gene TRBJ2-3, with TRBD2 matching 11 bases. Germline lookup yields CDR1 SGHTA and CDR2 FQGNSA. CDR3 length: 15 amino acids. The V gene end was trimmed by 2 bases and the J gene end by 7 bases; junction bases not matched to a gene: 5. CDR3 nucleotide sequence: TGTGCCAGCAGCTTATCTAGCGGGAGGTTATATACGCAGTATTTT. It specifies CASSLSSGRLYTQYF.

This chain joins TRBV28 and TRBJ1-2; the match to TRBD1 covers 12 bases. Germline CDR1 is MDHEN and CDR2 is SYDVKM. Trimming removed 5 bases from V and 4 bases from J; junction bases left unmatched: 5. This CDR3 spans 15 amino acids. CDR3 nucleotide sequence: TGTGCCAGCAGTCCGCCGGGACAGGGGGCCTATGGCTACACCTTC. Protein: CASSPPGQGAYGYTF.

This chain joins TRBV30 and TRBJ2-3, with TRBD1 matching over 7 bases. CDR3 length: 13 residues. The junction had 2 bases not matched to a gene; V was cut back by 4 bases and J by 1 base. Germline CDR1 and CDR2: GTSNPN and SVGIG (reference sequence). CDR3 nucleotides: TGTGCCTGGAAAGGGGGCGGCACAGATACGCAGTATTTT. As protein: CAWKGGGTDTQYF.

The J gene is TRBJ1-6, the V gene TRBV25-1; 7 positions match TRBD1. The germline V gene has CDR1 MGHDK and CDR2 SYGVNS. The V gene end was trimmed by 3 bases and the J gene end by 5 bases; junction bases not matched to a gene: 1. The CDR3 spans 14 residues. DNA of the CDR3: TGTGCCAGCAGTGAGAGGGGGCATAATTCACCCCTCCACTTT. Amino acids: CASSERGHNSPLHF.

The J gene is TRBJ2-7, the V gene TRBV11-2, with 9 bases that match TRBD1. This CDR3 region has 15 residues. Unmatched junction bases numbered 4, after V lost 2 bases and J lost 2 bases. CDR1 SGHAT and CDR2 FQNNGV come from the germline V gene. The CDR3 DNA follows: TGTGCCAGCAGCTTAAGGACAGGGGATCCCTACGAGCAGTACTTC. Its protein is CASSLRTGDPYEQYF.

The rearrangement uses TRBV14 and TRBJ1-2; D perhaps matches TRBD1 (6 bases). This CDR3 spans 14 amino acids. Germline CDR1 and CDR2: SGHDN and FVKESK. The V and J ends lost 1 base and 6 bases respectively, with 12 bases between them. The CDR3 here is CASSQVLQGHGYTF. For the CDR3, the DNA is TGTGCCAGCAGCCAAGTTCTACAGGGACATGGCTACACCTTC.

The chain has TRBV4-1 and TRBJ1-5; D not certain. Per germline, CDR1 MGHRA and CDR2 YSYEKL. V was cut by 1 base and J by 4 bases, with 5 bases left in between. The CDR3 loop spans 13 amino acids. The CDR3 region is CASSQGQNQPQHF. The DNA of the CDR3 is TGCGCCAGCAGCCAAGGGCAGAATCAGCCCCAGCATTTT.

The chain combines TRBV24-1 with TRBJ1-2, with TRBD1 identical over 9 bases. Germline V gives CDR1 KGHDR, CDR2 SFDVKD. Losses at the gene ends were 4 bases for V and 8 bases for J; bases not matched to a gene: 10. The CDR3 contains 15 residues. CDR3 in DNA: TGTGCCACCAGTGACCCCGGGACAGGGCATCGGGGCTACACCTTC. Its translation is CATSDPGTGHRGYTF.

This clone was counted a single time. The chain has TRBV9 and TRBJ2-1, with 8 bases aligning to TRBD2. The CDR3 sequence is 15 residues long. Germline CDR1 reads SGDLS; CDR2 reads YYNGEE. The ends lost 3 bases at V and 4 bases at J; junction bases unmatched: 6. CDR3 amino acids: CASSGPGLGYNEQFF. The DNA of the CDR3 is TGTGCCAGCAGCGGACCGGGACTAGGATACAATGAGCAGTTCTTC. The complete variable domain, with remaining parts taken from reference TRBV9 and TRBJ2-1, reads DSGVTQTPKHLITATGQRVTLRCSPRSGDLSVYWYQQSLDQGLQFLIQYYNGEERAKGNILERFSAQQFPDLHSELNLSSLELGDSALYFCASSGPGLGYNEQFFGPGTRLTVL.

The V gene is TRBV6-5, the J gene TRBJ1-2; TRBD1 aligns across 9 bases. CDR3 length equals 14 residues. The junction had 6 bases not matched to a gene; V was cut back by 2 bases and J by 8 bases. The germline V gene encodes CDR1 MNHEY and CDR2 SVGAGI. Here the CDR3 DNA reads TGTGCCAGCAGTTACGAGAGGACAGGGGTGGGCTACACCTTC. This gives the protein CASSYERTGVGYTF.

V usage is TRBV4-1 and J usage is TRBJ2-1; 8 bases agree with TRBD2. The CDR3 runs 16 residues. CDR1 and CDR2 from the germline V gene are MGHRA and YSYEKL. V was clipped by 1 base and J by 4 bases; unmatched bases: 6. CDR3 sequence: CASSQGRGGRYNEQFF. For the CDR3, the DNA is TGCGCCAGCAGCCAAGGCCGAGGCGGGAGGTACAATGAGCAGTTCTTC.

This chain joins TRBV30 and TRBJ1-1; no definite D call. Germline V lookup: CDR1 GTSNPN, CDR2 SVGIG (reference sequence). CDR3 length equals 11 residues. V lost 6 bases and J lost 1, with 6 bases in between. The CDR3 here is CACQENTEAFF. The CDR3 nucleotides read TGTGCCTGCCAGGAGAACACTGAAGCTTTCTTT.

The chain combines TRBV5-4 with TRBJ2-3, with no clear D. Trimming pared 5 bases from V and 0 bases from J, leaving 4 bases between. The CDR3 is 12 amino acids. Germline loops: CDR1 SGHNT, CDR2 YYREEE (reference sequence). The CDR3 nucleotides are TGTGCCAGCAGTTATAGCACAGATACGCAGTATTTT. Its translation is CASSYSTDTQYF. The entire variable domain, with the rest obtained from reference TRBV5-4 and TRBJ2-3, is as follows: ETGVTQSPTHLIKTRGQQVTLRCSSQSGHNTVSWYQQALGQGPQFIFQYYREEENGRGNFPPRFSGLQFPNYSSELNVNALELDDSALYLCASSYSTDTQYFGPGTRLTVL.

The rearrangement links TRBV4-3 to TRBJ1-2, with 8 nucleotides matching TRBD1. CDR3 size: 15 residues. V shed 2 bases and J 5 bases; nucleotides not matched to a gene: 7. Germline V gene data show CDR1 as LGHNA and CDR2 as YSLEER. The CDR3 sequence: CASSQRQGYLYGYTF. DNA for the CDR3: TGCGCCAGCAGCCAACGACAGGGGTATTTATATGGCTACACCTTC.

The CDR3 sequence: CASSSSNRGLVSGNTIYF. CDR3 bases: TGTGCCAGCAGCTCCAGCAACAGGGGGCTAGTCTCTGGAAACACCATATATTTT. The J gene is TRBJ1-3, the V gene TRBV5-6; 9 bases agree with TRBD1. The CDR3 has 18 amino acids. Germline V gives CDR1 SGHDT, CDR2 YYEEEE. The V and J ends lost 3 bases and 0 bases, in that order; junction bases with no gene match: 10.

The CDR3 bases are TGCAGCGTTCTCCGGGACCTCGGGGGTGGCTACACCTTC. It specifies CSVLRDLGGGYTF. The chain is built from TRBV29-1 and TRBJ1-2; tentatively, D is TRBD1 (5 bases). Per the germline V gene, CDR1 is SQVTM and CDR2 is ANQGSEA. The CDR3 covers 13 residues. Trimming removed 5 bases from V and 7 bases from J, with 17 bases in between.

The chain recombines TRBV19 with TRBJ2-5; 10 nucleotides match TRBD2. Trimming cost V 1 base and J 5 bases; bases outside gene matches: 10. Germline assignment: CDR1 LNHDA and CDR2 SQIVND (reference sequence). The CDR3 extends over 17 amino acids. CDR3 in DNA: TGTGCCAGTAGTATAGGGGCTAGCGGGAGTTTTGCTGAGACCCAGTACTTC. Translating gives CASSIGASGSFAETQYF.

The rearrangement uses TRBV5-4 and TRBJ2-3; TRBD2 matches at 9 bases. The ends lost 2 bases at V and 1 base at J; junction bases unmatched: 8. Per the germline V gene, CDR1 is SGHNT and CDR2 is YYREEE (reference sequence). This CDR3 is 17 amino acids long. Written as DNA, the CDR3 is TGTGCCAGCAGCTTAAATATTGCGGGGGGGCGCACAGATACGCAGTATTTT. Translating it yields CASSLNIAGGRTDTQYF.

This clone showed up just a few times. This chain joins TRBV9 and TRBJ1-2; 8 bases align to TRBD1. CDR1 is SGDLS, CDR2 YYNGEE, per germline. CDR3 length: 16 residues. V trimming: 2 bases; J trimming: 8 bases; junction bases outside the gene matches: 14. CDR3 DNA sequence: TGTGCCAGCAGCGTTTCGTCAGGGTTACAGGGGGGCGGCTACACCTTC. Translating it yields CASSVSSGLQGGGYTF.

This clone was seen a few times. The gene calls are TRBV11-3 and TRBJ1-2, with a tentative D call TRBD1 (5 bases). Germline V gene data show CDR1 as SGHNT and CDR2 as YENEEA. CDR3 length: 15 residues. Between the trimmed V and J ends, which lost 6 bases and 5 bases, there was a span of 19 bases. CDR3 in amino acids: CASRLRDRGRYGYTF. The CDR3 DNA sequence: TGTGCCAGCAGACTTAGGGACCGGGGGAGGTATGGCTACACCTTC.

The V and J genes are TRBV19 and TRBJ1-2; perhaps TRBD1 as D (5 bases). This CDR3 has 11 residues. Trimming took off 9 bases at V and 1 base at J, with 6 bases between the two ends. CDR1 is LNHDA, CDR2 SQIVND, per germline (reference sequence). This CDR3 is CARRGNYGYTF. The CDR3 bases are TGTGCCAGAAGGGGTAACTATGGCTACACCTTC.

V and J are TRBV6-5 and TRBJ1-5, with TRBD1 matching 7 bases. With 6 bases clipped from V and 4 bases from J, the junction kept 9 bases outside the gene matches. Germline values: CDR1 MNHEY, CDR2 SVGAGI. The CDR3 spans 15 residues. The CDR3, as DNA: TGTGCCAGCAGGAGGGGGCAGGGGAGGAATCAGCCCCAGCATTTT. It yields the protein CASRRGQGRNQPQHF.

This clone was picked up a small number of times. The chain carries TRBV15 and TRBJ1-1, with TRBD1 as a possible D gene (5 bases). Germline CDR1 is LNHNV and CDR2 is YYDKDF (reference sequence). The CDR3 is 15 amino acids. V lost 0 bases, J lost 4 bases, and 12 bases lay in between. Written as DNA, the CDR3 is TGTGCCACCAGCAGAGACCAGGGAAGGGGCACTGAAGCTTTCTTT. Translation gives CATSRDQGRGTEAFF.

The CDR3 sequence is CASSPHRVYGYTF. In nucleotides, the CDR3 is TGTGCCAGCAGCCCCCACAGGGTCTATGGCTACACCTTC. The chain links TRBV7-9 to TRBJ1-2, with a possible D match to TRBD1 (6 bases). There are 13 residues in the CDR3. Trimming took 5 bases from V and 4 from J, leaving 11 bases between them. Germline assignment: CDR1 SEHNR and CDR2 FQNEAQ (reference sequence).

The V gene is TRBV20-1, the J gene TRBJ2-3, with D possibly being TRBD1 (7 bases). The CDR3 consists of 13 residues. The germline V and J ends were trimmed by 3 bases and 5 bases, with 12 bases remaining between them. The germline gives CDR1 DFQATT, CDR2 SNEGSKA (reference sequence). Here the CDR3 DNA reads TGCAGTGCTAGTTGGAGGGGGCAAGATACGCAGTATTTT. Protein product: CSASWRGQDTQYF.

This clone appeared once. The chain couples TRBV28 to TRBJ1-1; a weak D match, TRBD1 (5 bases). The V gene's germline CDR1 is MDHEN and CDR2 SYDVKM. V shed 5 bases and J shed 1 base, with 5 bases lying between them. CDR3 length: 12 residues. CDR3 DNA sequence: TGTGCCAGCAGTACAGGGAACACTGAAGCTTTCTTT. Its translation: CASSTGNTEAFF.

J is TRBJ2-1 and V is TRBV27; 7 bases match TRBD2. The ends lost 5 bases at V and 0 bases at J; junction bases unmatched: 13. From germline, CDR1 is MNHEY and CDR2 SMNVEV (reference sequence). This CDR3 contains 18 residues. CDR3 sequence reads: CASSRLTGRNVSYNEQFF. CDR3 bases: TGTGCCAGCAGTCGACTTACCGGGAGGAATGTCTCCTACAATGAGCAGTTCTTC.

This chain uses TRBV11-2 with TRBJ2-1, with 13 bases identical to TRBD2. CDR1 is SGHAT, CDR2 FQNNGV, per germline. The CDR3 has 15 amino acids. V trimming: 5 bases; J trimming: 6 bases; junction bases outside the gene matches: 4. CDR3 loop: CASSLLAGGPNEQFF. The CDR3 DNA is TGTGCCAGCAGCCTACTAGCGGGGGGGCCCAATGAGCAGTTCTTC.

The CDR3 protein is CASSRLGNTEAFF. CDR3 DNA sequence: TGTGCCAGCAGTCGACTAGGGAACACTGAAGCTTTCTTT. The rearrangement uses TRBV14 and TRBJ1-1; no definite D call. V was trimmed by 6 bases and J by 1 base, leaving 9 bases between them. The CDR3 runs 13 residues. From germline, CDR1 is SGHDN and CDR2 FVKESK.